This T cell receptor beta chain originates from a study of neurological immune-mediated disorders. Synthesis of cDNA was accomplished via 5'RACE employing 10-nucleotide random UMIs. Over 200 million TCR-beta sequences, together covering 15-18 subjects, were produced by every individual sequencing run that was carried out. TCRdb fed the 5' RACE reads into MiXCR, producing one record per CDR3 protein. The sample consists of tens of thousands of distinct CDR3 sequences, 7% to 10% of them appearing once. Germline V gene sequence: CDR1 SGHTA, CDR2 FQGTGA. This CDR3 has 15 amino acids. Between the trimmed V and J ends, which lost 1 base and 0 bases, there was a span of 10 bases. The table lists this clonotype with many counts. Time point denoted: longitudinal time-point 3. The unsorted libraries had their origin in 2 million PBMCs stored at -80 C.

Sequenced material: PBMCs. This sequence originates from a woman between 35 and 50 years old in good health. The genes are TRBV7-3 and TRBJ2-7; D possibly corresponds to TRBD2 (5 bases). The chain's CDR3 is CASSLMPGLSYEQYF. The CDR3 bases are TGTGCCAGCAGCTTAATGCCAGGACTCTCCTACGAGCAGTACTTC.